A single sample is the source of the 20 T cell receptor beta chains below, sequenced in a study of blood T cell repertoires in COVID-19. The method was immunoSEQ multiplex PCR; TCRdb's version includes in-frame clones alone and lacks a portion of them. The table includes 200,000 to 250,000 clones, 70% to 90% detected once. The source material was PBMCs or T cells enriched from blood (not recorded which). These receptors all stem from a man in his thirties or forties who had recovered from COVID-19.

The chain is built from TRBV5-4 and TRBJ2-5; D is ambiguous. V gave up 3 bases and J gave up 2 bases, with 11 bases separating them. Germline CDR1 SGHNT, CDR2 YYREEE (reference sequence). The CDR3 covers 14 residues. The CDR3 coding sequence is TGTGCCAGCAGCTACAACCCCCCGCAAGAGACCCAGTACTTC. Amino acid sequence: CASSYNPPQETQYF. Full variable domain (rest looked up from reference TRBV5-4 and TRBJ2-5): ETGVTQSPTHLIKTRGQQVTLRCSSQSGHNTVSWYQQALGQGPQFIFQYYREEENGRGNFPPRFSGLQFPNYSSELNVNALELDDSALYLCASSYNPPQETQYFGPGTRLLVL.

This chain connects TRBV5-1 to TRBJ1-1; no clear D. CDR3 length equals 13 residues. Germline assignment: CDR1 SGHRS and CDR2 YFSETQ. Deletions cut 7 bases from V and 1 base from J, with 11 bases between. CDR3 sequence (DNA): TGCGCCAGCCAGGCACGGGGGAACACTGAAGCTTTCTTT. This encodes CASQARGNTEAFF.

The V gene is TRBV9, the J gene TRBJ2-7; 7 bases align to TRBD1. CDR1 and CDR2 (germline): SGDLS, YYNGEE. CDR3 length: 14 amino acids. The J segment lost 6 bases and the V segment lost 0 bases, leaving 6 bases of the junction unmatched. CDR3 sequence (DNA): TGTGCCAGCAGCGTAGCTGACAGGGCGTCCGAGCAGTACTTC. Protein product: CASSVADRASEQYF.

For the CDR3, the DNA is TGTGCCAGCAGCGACACAGGACTAGGACGAAACAATGAGCAGTTCTTC. Encoded protein: CASSDTGLGRNNEQFF. The V call is TRBV2, the J call TRBJ2-1, with 7 bases fitting TRBD2. CDR1 and CDR2 (germline): SNHLY, FYNNEI. V dropped 6 bases and J dropped 5; count of bases not matched to a gene: 13. CDR3 length equals 16 residues.

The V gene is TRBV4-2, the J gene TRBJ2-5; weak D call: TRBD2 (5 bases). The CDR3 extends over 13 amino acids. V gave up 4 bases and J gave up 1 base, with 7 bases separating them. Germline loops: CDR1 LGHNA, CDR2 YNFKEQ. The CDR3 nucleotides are TGTGCCAGCAGCCCCCGGGGCCAAGAGACCCAGTACTTC. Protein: CASSPRGQETQYF.

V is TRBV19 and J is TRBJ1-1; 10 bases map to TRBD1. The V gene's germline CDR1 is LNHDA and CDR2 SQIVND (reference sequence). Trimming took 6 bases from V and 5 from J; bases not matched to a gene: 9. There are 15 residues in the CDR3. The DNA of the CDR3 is TGTGCCAGTAGGACGACAGGGGGCGTTGGGACTGAAGCTTTCTTT. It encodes CASRTTGGVGTEAFF.

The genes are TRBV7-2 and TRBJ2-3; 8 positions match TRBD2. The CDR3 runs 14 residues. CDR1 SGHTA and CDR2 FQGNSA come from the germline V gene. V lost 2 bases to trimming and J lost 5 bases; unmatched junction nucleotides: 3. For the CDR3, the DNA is TGTGCCAGCAGCTTACAAGCGGGAGAAGATACGCAGTATTTT. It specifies CASSLQAGEDTQYF.

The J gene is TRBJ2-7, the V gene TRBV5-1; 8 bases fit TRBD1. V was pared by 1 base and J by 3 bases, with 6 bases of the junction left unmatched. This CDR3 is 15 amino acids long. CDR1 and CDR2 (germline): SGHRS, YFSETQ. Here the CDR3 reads CASSLTGQGVYEQYF. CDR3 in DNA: TGCGCCAGCAGCTTGACAGGACAGGGTGTCTACGAGCAGTACTTC.

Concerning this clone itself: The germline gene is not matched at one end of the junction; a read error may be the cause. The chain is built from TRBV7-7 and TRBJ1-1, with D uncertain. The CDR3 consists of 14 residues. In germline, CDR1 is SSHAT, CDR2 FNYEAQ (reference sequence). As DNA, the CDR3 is TGTGCTAGCAGCTTAGACGAGGGGAACACTGAAGCTTTCTTT. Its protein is CASSLDEGNTEAFF. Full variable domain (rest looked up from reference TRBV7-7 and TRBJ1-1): GAGVSQSPRYKVTKRGQDVTLRCDPISSHATLYWYQQALGQGPEFLTYFNYEAQPDKSGLPSDRFSAERPEGSISTLTIQRTEQRDSAMYRCASSLDEGNTEAFFGQGTRLTVV.

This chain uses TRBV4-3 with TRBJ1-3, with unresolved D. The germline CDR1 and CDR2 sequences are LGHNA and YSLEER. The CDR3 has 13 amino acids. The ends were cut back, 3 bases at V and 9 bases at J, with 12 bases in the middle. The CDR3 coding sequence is TGCGCCAGCAGCCAGGAACCCCCGGGCACCATATATTTT. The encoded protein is CASSQEPPGTIYF.

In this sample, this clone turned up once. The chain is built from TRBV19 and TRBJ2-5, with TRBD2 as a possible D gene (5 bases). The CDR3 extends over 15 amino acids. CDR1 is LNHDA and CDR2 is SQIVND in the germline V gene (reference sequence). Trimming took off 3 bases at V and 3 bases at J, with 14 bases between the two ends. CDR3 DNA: TGTGCCAGTAGTATTACGGTCACGGGGAAAGAGACCCAGTACTTC. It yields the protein CASSITVTGKETQYF. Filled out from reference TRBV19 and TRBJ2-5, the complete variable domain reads DGGITQSPKYLFRKEGQNVTLSCEQNLNHDAMYWYRQDPGQGLRLIYYSQIVNDFQKGDIAEGYSVSREKKESFPLTVTSAQKNPTAFYLCASSITVTGKETQYFGPGTRLLVL.

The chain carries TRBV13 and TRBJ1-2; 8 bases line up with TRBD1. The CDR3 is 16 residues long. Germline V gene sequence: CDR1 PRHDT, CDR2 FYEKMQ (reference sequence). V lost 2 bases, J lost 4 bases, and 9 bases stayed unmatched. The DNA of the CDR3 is TGTGCCAGCAGCTTAACAAGGGCAACAGGGGGCTATGGCTACACCTTC. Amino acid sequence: CASSLTRATGGYGYTF.

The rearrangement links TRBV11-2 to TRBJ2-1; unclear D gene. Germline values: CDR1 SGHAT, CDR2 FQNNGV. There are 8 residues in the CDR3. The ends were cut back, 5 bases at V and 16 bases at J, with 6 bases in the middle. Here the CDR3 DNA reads TGTGCCAGCAGCCCGGGTTTCTTC. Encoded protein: CASSPGFF.

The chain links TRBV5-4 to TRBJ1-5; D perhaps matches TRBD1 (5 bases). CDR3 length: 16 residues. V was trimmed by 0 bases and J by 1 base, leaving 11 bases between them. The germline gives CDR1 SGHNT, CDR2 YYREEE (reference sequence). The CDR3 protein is CASSLDPDSSNQPQHF. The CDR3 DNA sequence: TGTGCCAGCAGCTTGGATCCCGACAGCAGCAATCAGCCCCAGCATTTT. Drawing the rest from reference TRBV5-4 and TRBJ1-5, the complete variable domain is ETGVTQSPTHLIKTRGQQVTLRCSSQSGHNTVSWYQQALGQGPQFIFQYYREEENGRGNFPPRFSGLQFPNYSSELNVNALELDDSALYLCASSLDPDSSNQPQHFGDGTRLSIL.

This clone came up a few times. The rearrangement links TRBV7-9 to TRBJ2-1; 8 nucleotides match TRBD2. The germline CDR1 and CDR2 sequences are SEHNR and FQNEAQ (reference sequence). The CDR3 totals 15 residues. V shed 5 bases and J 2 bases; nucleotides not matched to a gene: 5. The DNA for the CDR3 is TGTGCCAGCAGCCGGAGCGGGAGCCCCTACAATGAGCAGTTCTTC. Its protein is CASSRSGSPYNEQFF.

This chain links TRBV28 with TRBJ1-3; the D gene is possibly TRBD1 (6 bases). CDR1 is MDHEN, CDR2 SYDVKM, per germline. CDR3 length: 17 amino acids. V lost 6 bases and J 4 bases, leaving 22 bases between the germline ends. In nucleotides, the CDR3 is TGTGCCAGCAGCTCCCCCGGCGCGGGGGCGACCGGAAACACCATATATTTT. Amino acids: CASSSPGAGATGNTIYF.

In DNA form, the CDR3 reads TGCGCCAGCAGCCACGGCAGACAGGCGGGCGTCCTCCAAACCAGCACAGATACGCAGTATTTT. Translation gives CASSHGRQAGVLQTSTDTQYF. This chain links TRBV4-1 with TRBJ2-3; tentatively, D is TRBD1 (6 bases). Germline V gene data show CDR1 as MGHRA and CDR2 as YSYEKL. The ends were cut back, 3 bases at V and 0 bases at J, with 28 bases in the middle. The CDR3 has 21 residues.

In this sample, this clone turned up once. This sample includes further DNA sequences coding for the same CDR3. This CDR3 reads CASSPAETYEQYF. The CDR3 bases are TGTGCCAGCTCACCCGCGGAGACCTACGAGCAGTACTTC. This rearrangement joins TRBV18 to TRBJ2-7; D is unclear. Germline V CDR1 and CDR2: KGHSH, LQKENI. Trimming pared 3 bases from V and 2 bases from J, leaving 8 bases between. CDR3 length: 13 residues.

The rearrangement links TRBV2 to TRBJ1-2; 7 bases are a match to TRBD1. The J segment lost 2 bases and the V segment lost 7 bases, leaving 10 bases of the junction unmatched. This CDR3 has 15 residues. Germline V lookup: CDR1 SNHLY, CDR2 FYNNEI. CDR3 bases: TGTGCCAGCATTACAGGGGAGATACTAAACTATGGCTACACCTTC. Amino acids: CASITGEILNYGYTF.

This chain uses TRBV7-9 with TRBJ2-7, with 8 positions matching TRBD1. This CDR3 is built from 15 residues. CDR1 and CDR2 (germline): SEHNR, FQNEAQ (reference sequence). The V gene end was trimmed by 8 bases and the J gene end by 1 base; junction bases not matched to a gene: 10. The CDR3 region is CASVITGQGSYEQYF. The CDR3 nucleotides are TGTGCCAGCGTTATCACCGGACAGGGATCCTACGAGCAGTACTTC.